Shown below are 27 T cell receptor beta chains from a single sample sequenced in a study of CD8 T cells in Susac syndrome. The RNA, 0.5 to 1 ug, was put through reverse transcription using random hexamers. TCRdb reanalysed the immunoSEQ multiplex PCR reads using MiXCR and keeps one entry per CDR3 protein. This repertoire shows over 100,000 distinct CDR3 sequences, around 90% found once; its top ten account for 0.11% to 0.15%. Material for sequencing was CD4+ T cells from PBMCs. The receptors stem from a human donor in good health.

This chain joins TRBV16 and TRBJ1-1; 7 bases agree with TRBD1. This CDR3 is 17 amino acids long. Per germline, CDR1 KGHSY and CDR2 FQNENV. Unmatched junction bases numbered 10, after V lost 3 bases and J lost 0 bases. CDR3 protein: CASSHPTGENMNTEAFF. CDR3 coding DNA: TGTGCCAGCAGCCATCCAACAGGGGAGAACATGAACACTGAAGCTTTCTTT.

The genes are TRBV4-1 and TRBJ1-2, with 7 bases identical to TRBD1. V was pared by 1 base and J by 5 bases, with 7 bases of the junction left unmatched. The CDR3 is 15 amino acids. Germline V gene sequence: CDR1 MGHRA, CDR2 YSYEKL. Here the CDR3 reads CASSQVQGSGYGYTF. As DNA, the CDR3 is TGCGCCAGCAGCCAAGTACAGGGGAGCGGGTATGGCTACACCTTC.

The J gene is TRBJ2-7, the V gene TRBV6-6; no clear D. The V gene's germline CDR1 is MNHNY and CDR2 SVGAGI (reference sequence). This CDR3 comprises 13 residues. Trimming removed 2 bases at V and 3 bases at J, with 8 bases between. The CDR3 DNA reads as TGTGCCAGCAGTTACACGAACGGCTACGAGCAGTACTTC. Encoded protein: CASSYTNGYEQYF.

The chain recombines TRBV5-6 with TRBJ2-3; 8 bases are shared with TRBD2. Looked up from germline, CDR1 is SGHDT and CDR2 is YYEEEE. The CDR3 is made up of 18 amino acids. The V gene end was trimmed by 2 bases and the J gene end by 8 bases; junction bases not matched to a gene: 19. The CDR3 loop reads CASSFGLTGGDWAATQYF. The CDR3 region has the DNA TGTGCCAGCAGCTTTGGTCTGACGGGAGGGGACTGGGCGGCTACGCAGTATTTT.

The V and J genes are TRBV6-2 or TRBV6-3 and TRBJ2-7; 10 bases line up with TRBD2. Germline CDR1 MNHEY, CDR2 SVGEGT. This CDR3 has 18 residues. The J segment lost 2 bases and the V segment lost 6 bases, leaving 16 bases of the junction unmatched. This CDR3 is CASSPETAGLAVTYEQYF. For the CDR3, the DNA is TGTGCCAGCAGCCCAGAGACAGCAGGACTAGCGGTAACCTACGAGCAGTACTTC.

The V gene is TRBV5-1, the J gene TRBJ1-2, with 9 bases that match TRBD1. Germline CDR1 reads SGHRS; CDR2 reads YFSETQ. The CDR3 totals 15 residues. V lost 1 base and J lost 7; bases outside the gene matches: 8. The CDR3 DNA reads TGCGCCAGCAGCTTGCAAACCGGGACAGGGCTTGGCTACACCTTC. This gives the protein CASSLQTGTGLGYTF.

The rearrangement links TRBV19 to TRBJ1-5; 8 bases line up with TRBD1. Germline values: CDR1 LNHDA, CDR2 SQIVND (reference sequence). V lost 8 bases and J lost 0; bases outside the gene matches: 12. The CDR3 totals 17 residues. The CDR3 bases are TGTGCCAGTCAGGCACAGGGGGGTTTCTATAGCAATCAGCCCCAGCATTTT. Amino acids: CASQAQGGFYSNQPQHF.

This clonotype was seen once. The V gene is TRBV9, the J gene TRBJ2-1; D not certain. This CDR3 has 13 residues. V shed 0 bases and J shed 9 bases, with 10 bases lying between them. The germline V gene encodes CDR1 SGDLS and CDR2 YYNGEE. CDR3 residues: CASSVGWRGEQFF. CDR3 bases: TGTGCCAGCAGCGTAGGGTGGCGTGGTGAGCAGTTCTTC.

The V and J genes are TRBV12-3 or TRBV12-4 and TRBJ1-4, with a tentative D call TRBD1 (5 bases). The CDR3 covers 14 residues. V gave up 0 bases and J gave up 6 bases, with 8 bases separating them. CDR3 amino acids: CASSLAMGDEKLFF. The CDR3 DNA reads TGTGCCAGCAGTTTAGCGATGGGGGATGAAAAACTGTTTTTT.

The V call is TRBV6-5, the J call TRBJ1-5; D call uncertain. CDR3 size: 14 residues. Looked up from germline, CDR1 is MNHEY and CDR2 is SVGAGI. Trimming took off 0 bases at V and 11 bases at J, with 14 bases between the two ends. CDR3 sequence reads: CASSYSRSFLAQHF. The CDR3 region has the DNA TGTGCCAGCAGTTACTCCAGGAGTTTTTTAGCCCAGCATTTT.

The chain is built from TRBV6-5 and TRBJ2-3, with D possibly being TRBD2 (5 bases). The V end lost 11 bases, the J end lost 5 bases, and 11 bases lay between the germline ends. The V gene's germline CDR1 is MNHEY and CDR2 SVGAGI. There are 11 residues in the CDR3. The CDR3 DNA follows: TGTGCCGTGTGGGAGAAAGATACGCAGTATTTT. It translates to CAVWEKDTQYF.

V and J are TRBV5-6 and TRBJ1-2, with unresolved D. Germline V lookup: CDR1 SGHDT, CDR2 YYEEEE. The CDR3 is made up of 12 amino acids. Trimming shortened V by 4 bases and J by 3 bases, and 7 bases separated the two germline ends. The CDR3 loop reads CASSPGDYGYTF. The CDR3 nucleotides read TGTGCCAGCAGCCCCGGAGACTATGGCTACACCTTC. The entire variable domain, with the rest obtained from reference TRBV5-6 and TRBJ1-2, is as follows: DAGVTQSPTHLIKTRGQQVTLRCSPKSGHDTVSWYQQALGQGPQFIFQYYEEEERQRGNFPDRFSGHQFPNYSSELNVNALLLGDSALYLCASSPGDYGYTFGSGTRLTVV.

CDR3 DNA sequence: TGCGCCAGCAGCTTAGGACAGGGGAGCAATCAGCCCCAGCATTTT. It codes for CASSLGQGSNQPQHF. V is TRBV5-1 and J is TRBJ1-5; the match to TRBD1 covers 9 bases. With V trimmed by 2 bases and J by 1 base, 1 base remained unmatched. This CDR3 spans 15 amino acids. Germline CDR1 and CDR2: SGHRS and YFSETQ.

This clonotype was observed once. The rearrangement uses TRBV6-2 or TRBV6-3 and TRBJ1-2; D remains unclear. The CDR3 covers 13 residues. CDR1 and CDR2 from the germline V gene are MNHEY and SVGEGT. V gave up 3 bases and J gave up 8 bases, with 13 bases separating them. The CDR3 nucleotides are TGTGCCAGCAGTTATTACCCCGTGGTGGGCTACACCTTC. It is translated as CASSYYPVVGYTF.

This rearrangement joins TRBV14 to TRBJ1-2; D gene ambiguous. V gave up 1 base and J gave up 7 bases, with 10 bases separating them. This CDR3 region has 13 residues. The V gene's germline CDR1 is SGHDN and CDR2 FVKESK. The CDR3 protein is CASSQGPSGGYTF. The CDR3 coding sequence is TGTGCCAGCAGCCAAGGGCCGTCGGGTGGCTACACCTTC.

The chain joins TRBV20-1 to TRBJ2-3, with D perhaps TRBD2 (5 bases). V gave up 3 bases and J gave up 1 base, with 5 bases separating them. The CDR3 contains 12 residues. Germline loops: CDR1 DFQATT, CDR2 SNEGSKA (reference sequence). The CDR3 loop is CSASGGTDTQYF. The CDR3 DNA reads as TGCAGTGCTAGCGGGGGCACAGATACGCAGTATTTT.

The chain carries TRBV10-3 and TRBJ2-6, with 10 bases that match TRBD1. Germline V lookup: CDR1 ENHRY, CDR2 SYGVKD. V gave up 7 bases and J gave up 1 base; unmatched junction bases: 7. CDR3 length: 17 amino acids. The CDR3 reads CAINKPGQGSGANVLTF. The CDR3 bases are TGTGCCATCAATAAACCGGGACAGGGGTCTGGGGCCAACGTCCTGACTTTC.

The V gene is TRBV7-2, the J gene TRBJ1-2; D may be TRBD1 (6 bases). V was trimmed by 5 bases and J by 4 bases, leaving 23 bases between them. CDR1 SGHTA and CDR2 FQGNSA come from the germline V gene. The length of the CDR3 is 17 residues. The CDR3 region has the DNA TGTGCCAGCAGCCGTACCGTACTATCGACAGGCGGCTATGGCTACACCTTC. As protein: CASSRTVLSTGGYGYTF.

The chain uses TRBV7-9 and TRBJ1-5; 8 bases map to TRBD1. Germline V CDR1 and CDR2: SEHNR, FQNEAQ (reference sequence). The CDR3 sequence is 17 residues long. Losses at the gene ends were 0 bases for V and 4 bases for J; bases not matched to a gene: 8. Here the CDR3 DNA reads TGTGCCAGCAGCTTAGCGGACAGGGTGGACGTAAATCAGCCCCAGCATTTT. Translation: CASSLADRVDVNQPQHF.

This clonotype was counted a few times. CDR3 in amino acids: CASSLLAGGRETQYF. The CDR3 nucleotides are TGTGCCAGCAGTCTTCTAGCGGGGGGGCGAGAGACCCAGTACTTC. The chain is built from TRBV28 and TRBJ2-5, with 12 nucleotides matching TRBD2. The CDR3 is 15 amino acids. Germline V gene sequence: CDR1 MDHEN, CDR2 SYDVKM. V was clipped by 5 bases and J by 4 bases; unmatched bases: 5.

The CDR3 is CASRPRSTDTQYF. The CDR3 DNA follows: TGTGCCAGCAGGCCACGGAGCACAGATACGCAGTATTTT. The chain carries TRBV7-9 and TRBJ2-3, with D uncertain. The V end lost 6 bases, the J end lost 0 bases, and 7 bases lay between the germline ends. Germline CDR1 reads SEHNR; CDR2 reads FQNEAQ (reference sequence). The CDR3 contains 13 residues. The whole variable domain, filled in from reference TRBV7-9 and TRBJ2-3, reads DTGVSQNPRHKITKRGQNVTFRCDPISEHNRLYWYRQTLGQGPEFLTYFQNEAQLEKSRLLSDRFSAERPKGSFSTLEIQRTEQGDSAMYLCASRPRSTDTQYFGPGTRLTVL.

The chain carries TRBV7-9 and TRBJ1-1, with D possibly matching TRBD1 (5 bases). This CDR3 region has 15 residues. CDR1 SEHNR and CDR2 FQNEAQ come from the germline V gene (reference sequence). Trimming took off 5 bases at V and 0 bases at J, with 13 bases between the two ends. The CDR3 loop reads CASSPRDLMNTEAFF. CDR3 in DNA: TGTGCCAGCAGCCCTCGGGACCTCATGAACACTGAAGCTTTCTTT.

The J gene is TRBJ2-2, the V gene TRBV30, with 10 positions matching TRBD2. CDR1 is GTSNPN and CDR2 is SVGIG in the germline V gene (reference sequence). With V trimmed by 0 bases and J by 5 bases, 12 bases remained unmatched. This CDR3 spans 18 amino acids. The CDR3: CAWSVLGLAGERTGELFF. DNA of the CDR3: TGTGCCTGGAGTGTACTAGGGCTAGCGGGAGAACGAACCGGGGAGCTGTTTTTT.

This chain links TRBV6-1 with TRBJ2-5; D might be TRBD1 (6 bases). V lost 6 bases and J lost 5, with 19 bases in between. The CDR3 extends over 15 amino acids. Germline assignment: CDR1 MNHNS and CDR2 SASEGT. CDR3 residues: CASSAPGQFRETQYF. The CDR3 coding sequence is TGTGCCAGCAGCGCCCCCGGACAGTTCCGGGAGACCCAGTACTTC.

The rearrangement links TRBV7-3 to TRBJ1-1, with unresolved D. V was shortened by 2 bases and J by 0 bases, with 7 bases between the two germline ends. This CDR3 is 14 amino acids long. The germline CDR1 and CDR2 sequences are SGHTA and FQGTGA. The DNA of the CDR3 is TGTGCCAGCAGCTTATACCAGATGAACACTGAAGCTTTCTTT. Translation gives CASSLYQMNTEAFF.

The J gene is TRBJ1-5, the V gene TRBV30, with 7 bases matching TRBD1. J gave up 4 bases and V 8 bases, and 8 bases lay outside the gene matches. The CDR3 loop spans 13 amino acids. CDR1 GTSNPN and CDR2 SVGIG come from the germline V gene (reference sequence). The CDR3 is CAAAGGLNQPQHF. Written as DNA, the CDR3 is TGTGCCGCCGCAGGGGGGCTTAATCAGCCCCAGCATTTT.

As DNA, the CDR3 is TGTGCCTGGCGCAGTCAGGGAAACCAGCCCCAGCATTTT. Encoded protein: CAWRSQGNQPQHF. The gene calls are TRBV30 and TRBJ1-5; D is possibly TRBD1 (5 bases). This CDR3 has 13 residues. Trimming left V 5 bases short and J 7 bases short, with 15 bases between. Germline loops: CDR1 GTSNPN, CDR2 SVGIG (reference sequence).